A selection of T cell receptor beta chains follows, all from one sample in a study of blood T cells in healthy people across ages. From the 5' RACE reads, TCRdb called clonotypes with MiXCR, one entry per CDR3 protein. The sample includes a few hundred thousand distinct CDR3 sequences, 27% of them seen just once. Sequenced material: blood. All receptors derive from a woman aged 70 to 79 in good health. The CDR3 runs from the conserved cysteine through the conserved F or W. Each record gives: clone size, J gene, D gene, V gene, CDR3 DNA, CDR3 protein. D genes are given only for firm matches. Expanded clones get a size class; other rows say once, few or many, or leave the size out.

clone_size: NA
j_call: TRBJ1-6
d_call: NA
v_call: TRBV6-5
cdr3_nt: TGTGCCAGTAACACAGGACTCGCTAATTCACCCCTCCACTTT
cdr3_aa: CASNTGLANSPLHF

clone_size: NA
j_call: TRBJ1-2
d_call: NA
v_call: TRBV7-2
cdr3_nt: TGTGCCAGCAGCTATGATGGGAAATCAGGCTATGGCTACACCTTC
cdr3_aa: CASSYDGKSGYGYTF

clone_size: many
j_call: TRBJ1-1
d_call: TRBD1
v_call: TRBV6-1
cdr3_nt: TGTGCCAGCCGGACAGGGTCGAACACTGAAGCTTTCTTT
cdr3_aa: CASRTGSNTEAFF

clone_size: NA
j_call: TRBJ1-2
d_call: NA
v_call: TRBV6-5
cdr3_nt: TGTGCCAGTAGTCGGTGGGGAAGAAGCTACACCTTC
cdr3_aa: CASSRWGRSYTF

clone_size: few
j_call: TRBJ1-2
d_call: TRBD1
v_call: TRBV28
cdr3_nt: TGTGCCAGCAGTCAGACAGGGTATGGCTACACCTTC
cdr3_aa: CASSQTGYGYTF

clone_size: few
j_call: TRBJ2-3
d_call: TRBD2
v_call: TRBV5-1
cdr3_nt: TGCGCCAGCAGCGGCGGACTAGCGGGACCCACAGATACGCAGTATTTT
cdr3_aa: CASSGGLAGPTDTQYF

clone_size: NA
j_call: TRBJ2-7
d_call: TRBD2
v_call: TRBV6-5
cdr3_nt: TGTGCCAGCAGTTATGGGAGGGCCTACGAGCAGTACTTC
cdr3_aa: CASSYGRAYEQYF

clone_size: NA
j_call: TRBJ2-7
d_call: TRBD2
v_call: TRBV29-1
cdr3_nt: TGCAGCGTTATACTAGCGGGAGATTACGAGCAGTACTTC
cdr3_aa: CSVILAGDYEQYF

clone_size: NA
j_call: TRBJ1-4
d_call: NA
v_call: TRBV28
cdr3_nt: TGTGCCAGCAGTCCGGGGGGGGCATATGAAAAACTGTTTTTT
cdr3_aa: CASSPGGAYEKLFF

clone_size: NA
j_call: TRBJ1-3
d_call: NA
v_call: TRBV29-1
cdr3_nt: TGCAGCGGGGGGGGATATGGAAACACCATATATTTT
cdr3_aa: CSGGGYGNTIYF

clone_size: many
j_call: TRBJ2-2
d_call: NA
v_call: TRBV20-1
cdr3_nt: TGCAGTGTGCGGGCACCGGGGGAGCTGTTTTTT
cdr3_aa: CSVRAPGELFF

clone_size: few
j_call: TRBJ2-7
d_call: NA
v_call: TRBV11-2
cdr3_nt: TGTGCCAGCAGCTTAGGGCTAGCGAGAGACGAGCAGTACTTC
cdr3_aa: CASSLGLARDEQYF

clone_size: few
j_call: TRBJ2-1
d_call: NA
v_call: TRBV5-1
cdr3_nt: TGCGCCAGCAGCTTGGCGGTCGGCCCACGGAATGAGCAGTTCTTC
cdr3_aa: CASSLAVGPRNEQFF

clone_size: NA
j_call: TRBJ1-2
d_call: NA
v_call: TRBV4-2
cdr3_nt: TGTGCCAGCAGCCACCTGAGCGCGGACTTAACCCTAGGGTATGGCTACACCTTC
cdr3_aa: CASSHLSADLTLGYGYTF

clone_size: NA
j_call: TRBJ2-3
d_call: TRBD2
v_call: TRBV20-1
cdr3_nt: TGCAGTGCTAGAGTGGCTAGCGGGTCTAGCACAGATACGCAGTATTTT
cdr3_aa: CSARVASGSSTDTQYF

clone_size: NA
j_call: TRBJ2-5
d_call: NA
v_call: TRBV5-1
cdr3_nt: TGCGCCAGCAGCTTGGCCACCCATGAGGAGACCCAGTACTTC
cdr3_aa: CASSLATHEETQYF

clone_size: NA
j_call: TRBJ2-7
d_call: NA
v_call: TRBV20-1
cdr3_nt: TGCAGTGCCCCGACAGAGGGGTACGAGCAGTACTTC
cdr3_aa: CSAPTEGYEQYF

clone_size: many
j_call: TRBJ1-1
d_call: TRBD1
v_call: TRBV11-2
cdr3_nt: TGTGCCAGCATCGACCAGGGACAGCTTGCTGGGAAGACTTTCTTT
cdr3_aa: CASIDQGQLAGKTFF

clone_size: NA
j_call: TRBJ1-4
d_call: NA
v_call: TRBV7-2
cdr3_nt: TGTGTCCGCAGCTCACAGGGAAGGGAGGATGAAAAACTGTTTTTT
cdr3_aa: CVRSSQGREDEKLFF

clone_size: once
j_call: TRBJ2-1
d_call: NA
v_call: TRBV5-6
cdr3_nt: TGTGCCAGCAGCTTGATGGTCGGGGGAGACAATGAGCAGTTCTTC
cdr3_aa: CASSLMVGGDNEQFF

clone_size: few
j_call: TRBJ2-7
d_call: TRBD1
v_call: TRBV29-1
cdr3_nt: TGCAGCGTTGAGGTCAGGGACAGGGTCCACGAGCAGTACTTC
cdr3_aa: CSVEVRDRVHEQYF

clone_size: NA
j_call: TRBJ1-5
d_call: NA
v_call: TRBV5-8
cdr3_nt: TGTGCCAGCAGCTGGGGGTGGATGGGCAATCAGCCCCAGCATTTT
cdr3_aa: CASSWGWMGNQPQHF

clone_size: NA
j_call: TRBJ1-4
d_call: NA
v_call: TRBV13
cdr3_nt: TGTGCCAGCAGCTTCAAACCGTCAGGGAATAATGAAAAACTGTTTTTT
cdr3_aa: CASSFKPSGNNEKLFF

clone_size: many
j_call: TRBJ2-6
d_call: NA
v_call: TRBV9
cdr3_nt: TGTGCCAGCAGCGTAGAAGGGCCCGGGGCCAACGTCCTGACTTTC
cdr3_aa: CASSVEGPGANVLTF

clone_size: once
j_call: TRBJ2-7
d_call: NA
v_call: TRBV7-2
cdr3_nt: TGTGCCAGCAGCTTAGCGGGATACGGGGACGAGCAGTACTTC
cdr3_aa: CASSLAGYGDEQYF

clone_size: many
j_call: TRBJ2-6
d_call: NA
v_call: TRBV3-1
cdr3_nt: TGTGCCAGCAGCCAAGCTTCAGTAAGGGGCTCTGGGGCCAACGTCCTGACTTTC
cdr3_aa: CASSQASVRGSGANVLTF

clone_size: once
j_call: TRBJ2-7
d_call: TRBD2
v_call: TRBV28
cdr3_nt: TGTGCCAGCAGTTCAGCGGGAAGGGAGTCCTACGGGCAGTACTTC
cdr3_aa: CASSSAGRESYGQYF

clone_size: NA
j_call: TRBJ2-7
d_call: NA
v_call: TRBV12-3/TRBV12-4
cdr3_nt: TGTGCCAGCAGTTTTCGGGCAGGATTCTCCTACGAGCAGTACTTC
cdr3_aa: CASSFRAGFSYEQYF

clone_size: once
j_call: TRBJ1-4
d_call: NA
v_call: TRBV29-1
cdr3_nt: TGCAGCGCGGGAGGAGTCAGTAATGAAAAACTGTTTTTT
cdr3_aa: CSAGGVSNEKLFF

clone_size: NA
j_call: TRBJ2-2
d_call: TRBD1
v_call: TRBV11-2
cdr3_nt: TGTGCCAGCAGCTGGGACAGGGCCGGCGGGGAGCTGTTTTTT
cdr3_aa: CASSWDRAGGELFF

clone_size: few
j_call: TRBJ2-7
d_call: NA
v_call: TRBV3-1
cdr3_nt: TGTGCCAGCAGCCCATTTAAGAGTAACGAGCAGTACTTC
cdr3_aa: CASSPFKSNEQYF

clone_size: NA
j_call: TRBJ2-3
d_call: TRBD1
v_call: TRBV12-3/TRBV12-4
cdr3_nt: TGTGCCAGCAGTTTACGGCTACTTACGCTAGGACAGGGGGCCGAGACGCAGTATTTT
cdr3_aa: CASSLRLLTLGQGAETQYF

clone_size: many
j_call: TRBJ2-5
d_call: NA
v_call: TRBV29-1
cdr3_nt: TGCAGCGTTGGGGACCCCAGGACTGGCGCTGGGACCCAGTACTTC
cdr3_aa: CSVGDPRTGAGTQYF

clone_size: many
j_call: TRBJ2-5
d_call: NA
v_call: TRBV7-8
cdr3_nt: TGTGCCAGCAGCTTAGGTCAGGTCAAAGAGACCCAGTACTTC
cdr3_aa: CASSLGQVKETQYF

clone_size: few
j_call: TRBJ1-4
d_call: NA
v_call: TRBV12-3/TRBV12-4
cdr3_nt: TGTGCCAGCAGTTCGAGGACAGAGATAAATGAAAAACTGTTTTTT
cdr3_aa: CASSSRTEINEKLFF

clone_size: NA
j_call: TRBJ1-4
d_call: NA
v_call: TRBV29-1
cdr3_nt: TGCAGCGTTGTGGACCTGGGGGAAAAACTGTTTTTT
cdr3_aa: CSVVDLGEKLFF

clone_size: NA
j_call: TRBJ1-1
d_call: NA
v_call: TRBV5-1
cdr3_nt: TGCGCCAGCAGCTCCTCCGGGAGTATGAACACTGAAGCTTTCTTT
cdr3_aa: CASSSSGSMNTEAFF

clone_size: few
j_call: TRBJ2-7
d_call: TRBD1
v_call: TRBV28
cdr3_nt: TGTGCCAGCGGGACAGGGGCGCAGTACTTC
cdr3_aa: CASGTGAQYF

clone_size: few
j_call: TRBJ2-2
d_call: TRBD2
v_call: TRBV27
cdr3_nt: TGTGCCAGCAGTTTATGGGTGGCTAGCGGGGGTCCGAACACCGGGGAGCTGTTTTTT
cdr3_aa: CASSLWVASGGPNTGELFF

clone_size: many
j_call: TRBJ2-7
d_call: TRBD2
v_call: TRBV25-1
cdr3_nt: TGTGCCAGCAGTGGACTAGCGGAGAGCTCCTACGAGCAGTACTTC
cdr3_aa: CASSGLAESSYEQYF

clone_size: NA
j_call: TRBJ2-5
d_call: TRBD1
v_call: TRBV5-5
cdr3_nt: TGTGCCAGCAGCTGGGAACAGGGGGCCCAAGAGACCCAGTACTTC
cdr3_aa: CASSWEQGAQETQYF

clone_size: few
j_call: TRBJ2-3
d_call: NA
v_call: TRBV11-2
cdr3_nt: TGTGCCAGCAGCTTTAGTCCGCGAAGGCAGAGCACAGATACGCAGTATTTT
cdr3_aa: CASSFSPRRQSTDTQYF

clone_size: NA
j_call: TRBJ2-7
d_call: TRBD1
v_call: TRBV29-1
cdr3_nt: TGCAGCGTAGATAAACAGGGGACCTTCGAGCAGTACTTC
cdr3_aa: CSVDKQGTFEQYF

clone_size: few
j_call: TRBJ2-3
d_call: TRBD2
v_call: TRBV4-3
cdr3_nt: TGCGCCAGCAGCCAAGAACTAGCGTTCCGTAGCACAGATACGCAGTATTTT
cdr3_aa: CASSQELAFRSTDTQYF

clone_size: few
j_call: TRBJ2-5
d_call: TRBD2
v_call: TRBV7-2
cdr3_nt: TGTGCCAGCAGCCACTGGCTAGCGGGAGAGACCCAGTACTTC
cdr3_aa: CASSHWLAGETQYF

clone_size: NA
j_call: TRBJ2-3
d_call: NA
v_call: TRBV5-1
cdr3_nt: TGCGCCAGCAGCTTCGGTGGCGTTAGCAGAACAGATACGCAGTATTTT
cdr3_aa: CASSFGGVSRTDTQYF

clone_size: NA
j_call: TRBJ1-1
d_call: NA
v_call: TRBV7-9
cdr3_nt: TGTGCCAGTATCCCGGATTGGGTATCTGAAGCTTTCTTT
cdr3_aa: CASIPDWVSEAFF

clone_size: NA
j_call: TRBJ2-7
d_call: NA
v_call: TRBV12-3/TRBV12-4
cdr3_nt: TGTGCCAGCAGTCGTCACCAGAAGGACTCCTACGAGCAGTACTTC
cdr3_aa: CASSRHQKDSYEQYF

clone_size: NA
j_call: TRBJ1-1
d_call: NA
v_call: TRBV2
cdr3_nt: TGTGCCAGCAATGGGCGGAAGAACACTGAAGCTTTCTTT
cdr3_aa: CASNGRKNTEAFF

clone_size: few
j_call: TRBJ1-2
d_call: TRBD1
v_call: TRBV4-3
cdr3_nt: TGCGCCAGCAGCCCGTGGGGACAGGGAGGCTATGGCTACACCTTC
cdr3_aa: CASSPWGQGGYGYTF

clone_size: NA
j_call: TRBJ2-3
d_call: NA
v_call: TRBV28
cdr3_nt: TGTGCCAGCAGCCCCAGGGAAGATACGCAGTATTTT
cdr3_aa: CASSPREDTQYF

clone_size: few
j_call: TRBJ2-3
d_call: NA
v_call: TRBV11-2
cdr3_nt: TGTGCCAGCAGCTTAGCCCTAGATCCAGATACGCAGTATTTT
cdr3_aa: CASSLALDPDTQYF

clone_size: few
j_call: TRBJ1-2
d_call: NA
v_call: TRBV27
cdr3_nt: TGTGCCAGCAGTCCCCGGAGGGGACTGAGCTATGGCTACACCTTC
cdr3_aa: CASSPRRGLSYGYTF

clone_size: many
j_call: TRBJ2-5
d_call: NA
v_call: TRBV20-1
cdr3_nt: TGCAGTGCTAGCCCCCTCGGACAGCAAGAGACCCAGTACTTC
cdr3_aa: CSASPLGQQETQYF

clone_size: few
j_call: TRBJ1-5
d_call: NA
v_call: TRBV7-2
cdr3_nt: TGTGCCAGCAGCTTAGTCCCGGGGACTCAGCCCCAGCATTTT
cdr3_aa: CASSLVPGTQPQHF

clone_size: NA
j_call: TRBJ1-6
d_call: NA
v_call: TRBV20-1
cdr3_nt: TGCAGTGCTAACTATGAGGGCCTTCGAGGATCTTCACCCCTCCACTTT
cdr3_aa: CSANYEGLRGSSPLHF

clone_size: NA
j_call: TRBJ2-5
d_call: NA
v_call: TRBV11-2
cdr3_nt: TGTGCCAGCAGCCTCCCTCAGGGTGGGCGAGAGACCCAGTACTTC
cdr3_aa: CASSLPQGGRETQYF

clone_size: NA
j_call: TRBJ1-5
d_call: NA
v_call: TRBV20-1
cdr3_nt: TGCAGTGCTAGTACTTTCAGGGGCAATCAGCCCCAGCATTTT
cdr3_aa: CSASTFRGNQPQHF

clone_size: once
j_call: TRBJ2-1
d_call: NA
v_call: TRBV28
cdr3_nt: TGTGCCAGCAGTTCCCTTTCCTACAATGAGCAGTTCTTC
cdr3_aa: CASSSLSYNEQFF